This entry concerns a single TCR beta chain. The antigen is undetermined. As for time point: pre-sensitization, week 0. Treatment given: therapeutic diphenylcyclopropenone sensitization with weekly scalp DPC. Deletions cut 3 bases from V and 7 bases from J, with 13 bases between. Germline values: CDR1 SQVTM, CDR2 ANQGSEA. CDR3 size: 14 residues. The entry originates in a study of human T cells and chemical hapten exposure. Turning to the study itself: A mostly female patient group had alopecia areata, totalis or universalis. Notes on the study in general: Relative to controls, expanded TCRs formed significantly more large CDR3 similarity clusters. Positive correlation was observed between PT1 expanded TCR counts and patch test score. With regard to DPC sensitization, TCRs above 1 in 1000 frequency did not change.

TCRdb re-analysed the RACE reads in MiXCR, keeping a single row per CDR3 protein. Here the sample spans under 200,000 distinct CDR3 sequences, 25% to 35% being singletons. The chain carries TRBV29-1 and TRBJ1-6, with D possibly matching TRBD1 (5 bases). This receptor was obtained from a woman in her 30s with alopecia areata. Some clones in this sample may be carry-over from other donors' samples. The sample here was whole blood, taken in connection with sensitization to the hapten diphenylcyclopropenone (DPC). CDR3 protein: CSVESAGPNSPLHF. CDR3 nucleotide sequence: TGCAGCGTTGAGTCGGCAGGGCCGAATTCACCCCTCCACTTT.